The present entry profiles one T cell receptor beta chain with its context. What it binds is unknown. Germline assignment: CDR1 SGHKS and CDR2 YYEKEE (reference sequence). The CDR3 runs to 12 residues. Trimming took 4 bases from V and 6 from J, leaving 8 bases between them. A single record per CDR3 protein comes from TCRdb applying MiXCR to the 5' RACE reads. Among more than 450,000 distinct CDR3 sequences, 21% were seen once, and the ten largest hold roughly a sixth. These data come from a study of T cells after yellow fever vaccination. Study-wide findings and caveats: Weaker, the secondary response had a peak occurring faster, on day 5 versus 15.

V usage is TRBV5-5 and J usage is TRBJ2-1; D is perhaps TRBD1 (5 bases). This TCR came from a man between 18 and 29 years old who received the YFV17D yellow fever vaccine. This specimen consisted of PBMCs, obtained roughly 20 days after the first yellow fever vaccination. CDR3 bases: TGTGCCAGCAGCCACACAGGCAATGAGCAGTTCTTC. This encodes CASSHTGNEQFF.